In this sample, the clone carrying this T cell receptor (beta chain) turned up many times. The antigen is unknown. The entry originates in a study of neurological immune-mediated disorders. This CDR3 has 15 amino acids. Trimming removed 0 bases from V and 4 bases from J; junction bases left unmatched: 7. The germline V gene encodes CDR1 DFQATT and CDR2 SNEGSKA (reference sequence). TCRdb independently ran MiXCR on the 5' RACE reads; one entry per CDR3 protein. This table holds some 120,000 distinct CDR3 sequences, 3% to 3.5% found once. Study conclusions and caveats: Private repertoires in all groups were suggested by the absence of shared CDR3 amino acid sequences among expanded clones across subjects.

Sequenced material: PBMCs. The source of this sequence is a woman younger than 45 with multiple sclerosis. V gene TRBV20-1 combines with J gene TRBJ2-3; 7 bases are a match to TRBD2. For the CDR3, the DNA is TGCAGTGCTAGAGATCTCAGGACTAGTTCAGATACGCAGTATTTT. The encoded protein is CSARDLRTSSDTQYF.